A single sample gave rise to the 2 T cell receptor beta chains below, sequenced in a study of CD8 T cells in ankylosing spondylitis. TCRdb re-derived calls from the 5' RACE reads in MiXCR, one entry per CDR3 protein. The table includes about 89,000 distinct CDR3 sequences, around 26% detected once. The sample was blood, either unsorted or a sorted T cell fraction (not recorded which). The source is a male donor with ankylosing spondylitis or in good health (not recorded which).

This clonotype was observed a single time. The V gene is TRBV7-9, the J gene TRBJ1-5; D remains unclear. Germline V gene lookup returns CDR1 SEHNR and CDR2 FQNEAQ (reference sequence). The V end was cut by 7 bases, the J end by 1 base, with 5 bases between. The CDR3 extends over 12 amino acids. CDR3 nucleotide sequence: TGTGCCAGCACAATAAGCAATCAGCCCCAGCATTTT. The encoded protein is CASTISNQPQHF.

V is TRBV7-9 and J is TRBJ2-7; 8 bases align to TRBD1. The CDR3 loop spans 16 amino acids. Germline CDR1 reads SEHNR; CDR2 reads FQNEAQ (reference sequence). The junction had 8 bases not matched to a gene; V was cut back by 2 bases and J by 2 bases. The CDR3 region has the DNA TGTGCCAGCAGCTTAATGGGGGACAGGAAGACCTACGAGCAGTACTTC. Translation: CASSLMGDRKTYEQYF.